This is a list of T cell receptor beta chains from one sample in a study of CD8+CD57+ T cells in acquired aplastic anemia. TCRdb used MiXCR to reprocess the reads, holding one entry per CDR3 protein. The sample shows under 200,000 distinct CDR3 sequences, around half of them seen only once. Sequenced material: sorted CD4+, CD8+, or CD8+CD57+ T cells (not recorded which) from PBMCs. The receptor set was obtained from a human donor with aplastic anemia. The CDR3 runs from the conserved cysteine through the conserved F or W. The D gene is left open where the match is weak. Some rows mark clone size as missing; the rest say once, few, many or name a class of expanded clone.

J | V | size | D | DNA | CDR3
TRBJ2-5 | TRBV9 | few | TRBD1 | TGTGCCAGCAGCGTATTGCAGGGACAGGAGACCCAGTACTTC | CASSVLQGQETQYF
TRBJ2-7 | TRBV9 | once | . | TGTGCCAGCAGCCCGACGGGGGCAGGAGCCCACGAGCAGTACTTC | CASSPTGAGAHEQYF
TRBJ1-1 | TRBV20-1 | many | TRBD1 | TGCAGTGCTTCAAGCCGACAGGGTATACCTGAAGCTTTCTTT | CSASSRQGIPEAFF
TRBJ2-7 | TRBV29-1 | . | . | TGCAGCGTTGCCGACGTCGGAAGTCAGTACTTC | CSVADVGSQYF
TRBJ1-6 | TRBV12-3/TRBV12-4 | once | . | TGTGCCAGCAGTCAAGGACGGGCCTCGACCCTCCACTTT | CASSQGRASTLHF
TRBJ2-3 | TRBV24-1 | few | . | TGTGCCACCTTGGGTTCAGATACGCAGTATTTT | CATLGSDTQYF
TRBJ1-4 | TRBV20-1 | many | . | TGCAGTGCTCGTATCCAACGAAATGAAAAACTGTTTTTT | CSARIQRNEKLFF
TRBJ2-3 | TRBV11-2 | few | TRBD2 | TGTGCCAGCAGCTTGTTTGGGCTAGCGGGGGGACAGGGAGATACGCAGTATTTT | CASSLFGLAGGQGDTQYF
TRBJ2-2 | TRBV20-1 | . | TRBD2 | TGCAGTGCTAGAGGACTAGCGGGCTACGGGGAGCTGTTTTTT | CSARGLAGYGELFF
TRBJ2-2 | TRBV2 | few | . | TGTGCCAGCAGTGCGGGACAAACGAACACCGGGGAGCTGTTTTTT | CASSAGQTNTGELFF
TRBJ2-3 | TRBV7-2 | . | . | TGTACCAGCAGCTTAACGGCGATAGGGGGTTCAGATACGCAGTATTTT | CTSSLTAIGGSDTQYF
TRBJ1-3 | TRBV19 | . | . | TGTGCCAGTAGACGGGTCTCTGGAAACACCATATATTTT | CASRRVSGNTIYF
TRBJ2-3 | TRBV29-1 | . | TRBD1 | TGCAGCGTTGTCGGGACAGGGGCCACAGATACGCAGTATTTT | CSVVGTGATDTQYF
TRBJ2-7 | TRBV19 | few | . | TGTGCCAGTAGTATGGACTCGTTCAGGGGCGAGCAGTACTTC | CASSMDSFRGEQYF
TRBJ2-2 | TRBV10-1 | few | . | TGCGCCAGTCTTATGACTGGGGAGCTGTTTTTT | CASLMTGELFF
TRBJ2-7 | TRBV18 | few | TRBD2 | TGTGCCAGCTCACGCTCCGGACTAGCGAACTCCTACGAGCAGTACTTC | CASSRSGLANSYEQYF
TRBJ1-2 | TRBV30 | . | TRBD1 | TGTGCCTGGAGACACGACAGGGGGAGGGGTGGCTACACCTTC | CAWRHDRGRGGYTF
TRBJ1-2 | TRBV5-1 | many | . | TGCGCCAGCAGCTTGGCAGCGGGGGATGGCTACACCTTC | CASSLAAGDGYTF
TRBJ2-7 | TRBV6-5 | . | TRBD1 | TGTGCCAGCAGTTACTTCCCCGGGACAGGGGCTGGAGAGCAGTACTTC | CASSYFPGTGAGEQYF
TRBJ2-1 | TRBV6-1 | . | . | TGTGCCAGCAGTCTAATCCCGGGACGGAACAATGAGCAGTTCTTC | CASSLIPGRNNEQFF
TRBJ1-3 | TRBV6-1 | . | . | TGTGCCAGCGGTGAAGTAGTAAACACCATATATTTT | CASGEVVNTIYF
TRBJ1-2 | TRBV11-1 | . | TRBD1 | TGTGCCAGCAGCTCTGGATGGGACAGGGAGAACTATGGCTACACCTTC | CASSSGWDRENYGYTF
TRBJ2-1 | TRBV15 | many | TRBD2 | TGTGCCACCAGCAGCGAACAGTTGGGACTAGCCTACAATGAGCAGTTCTTC | CATSSEQLGLAYNEQFF
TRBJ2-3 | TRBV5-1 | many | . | TGCGCCAGCAGCTTGTTGGGACTCACCACAGATACGCAGTATTTT | CASSLLGLTTDTQYF
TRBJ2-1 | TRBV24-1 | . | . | TGTGCCACCAGTGAAAGGGGGAATGAGCAGTTCTTC | CATSERGNEQFF
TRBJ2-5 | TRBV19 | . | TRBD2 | TGTGCCAGTAGTATGCAACTAGCGGGAGCTGGTGGGACCCAGTACTTC | CASSMQLAGAGGTQYF
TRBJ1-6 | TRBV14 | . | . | TGTGCCAGCAGCCAAGTGTATTCACCCCTCCACTTT | CASSQVYSPLHF
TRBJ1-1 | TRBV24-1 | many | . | TGTGCCACCAGTGTCACTGACACTGAAGCTTTCTTT | CATSVTDTEAFF
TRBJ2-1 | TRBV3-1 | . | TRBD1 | TGTGCCAGCGAGGAGGGACAGGGATTGAGGAATGAGCAGTTCTTC | CASEEGQGLRNEQFF
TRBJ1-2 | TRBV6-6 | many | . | TGTGCCAGCAGTTACTCAGAGGGCGGAGGCTACACCTTC | CASSYSEGGGYTF
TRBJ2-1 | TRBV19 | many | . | TGTGCCAGTAGTTCGCGACCCCCGATGGGCGGGACCAATGAGCAGTTCTTC | CASSSRPPMGGTNEQFF
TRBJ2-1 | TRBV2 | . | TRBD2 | TGTGCCAGCAGCGATAGCGGGAGTGTCGGTGAGCAGTTCTTC | CASSDSGSVGEQFF
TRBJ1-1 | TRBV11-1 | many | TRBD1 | TGTGCCAGCAGCCGGACAGGGAGGACTGAAGCTTTCTTT | CASSRTGRTEAFF
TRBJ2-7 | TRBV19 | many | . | TGTGCCAGTAGTATAGGAAGACAGTACGAGCAGTGCTTC | CASSIGRQYEQCF
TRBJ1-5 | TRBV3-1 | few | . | TGTGCCAGCAGCCCCCCAGGGGCTATTCAGCCCCAGCATTTT | CASSPPGAIQPQHF
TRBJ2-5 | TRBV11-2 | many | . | TGTGCCAGCAGCTTAGATAGGGGCAGGTACCAAGAGACCCAGTACTTC | CASSLDRGRYQETQYF
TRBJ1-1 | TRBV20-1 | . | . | TGCAGTGCTAGACCCCCAGATCGAAACACTGAAGCTTTCTTT | CSARPPDRNTEAFF
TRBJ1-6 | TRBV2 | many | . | TGTGCCAGCAGTGAAGAGAGGGGTTCACCCCTCCACTTT | CASSEERGSPLHF
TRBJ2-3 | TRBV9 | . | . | TGTGCCAGCAGCGTAGTGGCGTACACAGATACGCAGTATTTT | CASSVVAYTDTQYF
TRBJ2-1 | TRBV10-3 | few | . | TGTGCCATCACCGCGACGGGCAGCTCCTACAATGAGCAGTTCTTC | CAITATGSSYNEQFF
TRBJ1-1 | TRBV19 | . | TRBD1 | TGTGCCAGTAGTATAGACCCAGGGGGGGACACTGAAGCTTTCTTT | CASSIDPGGDTEAFF
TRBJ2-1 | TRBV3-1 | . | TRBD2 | TGTGCCGTTAGGGGTAGCGGGAGGGGAAATGAGCAGTTCTTC | CAVRGSGRGNEQFF
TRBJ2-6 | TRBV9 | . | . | TGTGCCAGCAGCGTGACGACGTTGGGGGGCCCTGACGCTGGGGCCAACGTCCTGACTTTC | CASSVTTLGGPDAGANVLTF
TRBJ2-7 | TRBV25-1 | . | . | TGTGCCAGCCTCCTCCGGGGGCAGGGCGCCTATCGGCAGTACTTC | CASLLRGQGAYRQYF
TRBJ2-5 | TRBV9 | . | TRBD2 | TGTGCCAGCAGCGTAGCCGGGACTAGTGCCGAGACCCAGTACTTC | CASSVAGTSAETQYF
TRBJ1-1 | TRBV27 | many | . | TGTGCCAGCAGTTACCGTAGAGGAACTGAAGCTTTCTTT | CASSYRRGTEAFF
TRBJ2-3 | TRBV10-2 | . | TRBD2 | TGCGCCAGCAGTGGATCACAGGCGGGGGGGACAGATACGCAGTATTTT | CASSGSQAGGTDTQYF
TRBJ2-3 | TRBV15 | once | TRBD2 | TGTGCCACCACCTGGCAGCGGGGGGGGACAGATACGCAGTATTTT | CATTWQRGGTDTQYF
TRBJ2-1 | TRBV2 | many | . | TGTGCCAGCAGTGAAGTCGCCTTGAAGCCTGAGCAGTTCTTC | CASSEVALKPEQFF
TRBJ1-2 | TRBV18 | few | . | TGTGCCAGCTCACGGGACATTAACTATGGCTACACCTTC | CASSRDINYGYTF
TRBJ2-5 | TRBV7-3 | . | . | TGTGCCAGCAGTGCGGGGATTGGGGAGACCCAGTACTTC | CASSAGIGETQYF
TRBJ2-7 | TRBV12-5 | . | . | TGTGCTAGTGGTTTGGAAGCCGTGGGGGGTTCGGAGCAGTACTTC | CASGLEAVGGSEQYF
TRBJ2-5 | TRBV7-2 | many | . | TGTGCCAGCAGCCCCGGGAGACTTTCGGAGACCCAGTACTTC | CASSPGRLSETQYF
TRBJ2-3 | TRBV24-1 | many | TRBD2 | TGTGCCACCAGTGATTTCGGTAGCGGGACGCCTACGCAGTATTTT | CATSDFGSGTPTQYF
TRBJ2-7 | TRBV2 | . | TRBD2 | TGTGCCAGCATTCAAAAGGGACTAGGTTACGAGCAGTACTTC | CASIQKGLGYEQYF